This T cell receptor (beta chain) stems from a study of T-cell memory formation after mild COVID-19. Whole-study context: Among the donors, TCR clusters were largely specific to each donor. Broader study findings: Pre-infection memory held some responding clones, suggesting pre-existing cross-reactive T cells responded. The authors did not confirm SARS-CoV-2 specificity of second-wave clones peaking day 37.

Amplification by 5'RACE using constant-segment primers produced TCR alpha and TCR beta cDNA libraries that carried sample barcodes and UMIs. In TCRdb, the 5' RACE reads were re-called with MiXCR into one record per CDR3 protein. The sample yields hundreds of thousands of distinct CDR3 sequences, roughly 15% seen once. A few counts support this clonotype. Its antigen is unidentified. Trimming removed 4 bases from V and 8 bases from J; junction bases left unmatched: 5. The CDR3 extends over 13 amino acids. CDR1 and CDR2 (germline): MNHNY, SVGAGI (reference sequence). This receptor was taken from a man aged 18 to 35 who had mild COVID-19 (a few samples of this study predate the infection). Cell type and time point are not known. The J gene is TRBJ2-5, the V gene TRBV6-6; 9 positions match TRBD1. Sequencing was done on a sample of PBMCs or a T cell subset sorted from them (not recorded which). The chain's CDR3 is CASSSGTGITQYF. The CDR3 DNA sequence: TGTGCCAGCAGTTCCGGGACAGGGATAACCCAGTACTTC.